Each of the 21 T cell receptor beta chains below was sequenced from the same sample in a study of blood T cell repertoires in COVID-19. Sequenced by immunoSEQ multiplex PCR; TCRdb stores in-frame clones only, minus some. The repertoire has 60,000 to 70,000 clones, 75% to 85% of them found once; the top ten carry more than 20%. Sequencing was performed on peripheral blood. Source of these receptors: a man aged 50 to 59 with acute or convalescent COVID-19.

This sequence joins TRBV7-2 and TRBJ2-5; TRBD2 matches at 9 bases. The CDR3 is 15 residues long. Unmatched junction bases numbered 4, after V lost 3 bases and J lost 2 bases. The germline gives CDR1 SGHTA, CDR2 FQGNSA. The CDR3 DNA is TGTGCCAGCAGCTTTTGGCGGGGGGGTCAAGAGACCCAGTACTTC. Protein product: CASSFWRGGQETQYF.

The chain combines TRBV6-6 with TRBJ2-2; 10 bases are shared with TRBD1. J was trimmed by 6 bases and V by 8 bases; bases with no gene match: 9. This CDR3 is 15 amino acids long. Germline CDR1 reads MNHNY; CDR2 reads SVGAGI (reference sequence). The CDR3 DNA reads TGTGCCAGCGGGAGAGGACAGGGGGTCTCCGGGGAGCTGTTTTTT. It translates to CASGRGQGVSGELFF.

The CDR3 loop reads CASSQSSGGDGYTF. The DNA of the CDR3 is TGTGCCAGCAGCCAAAGCTCAGGGGGCGATGGCTACACCTTC. The chain carries TRBV3-1 (or the pseudogene TRBV3-2) and TRBJ1-2; 8 bases agree with TRBD1. CDR1 LGHDT and CDR2 YNNKEL come from the germline V gene (reference sequence). The CDR3 length is 14 residues. The junction had 5 bases not matched to a gene; V was cut back by 2 bases and J by 6 bases.

The chain is built from TRBV11-1 and TRBJ2-5; D may be TRBD2 (6 bases). The length of the CDR3 is 14 residues. Trimming left V 4 bases short and J 1 base short, with 10 bases between. Germline CDR1 is SGHAT and CDR2 is FQDESV (reference sequence). The CDR3 protein is CASSSRLGQETQYF. The CDR3 nucleotides are TGTGCCAGCAGCTCTCGACTAGGCCAAGAGACCCAGTACTTC.

The chain combines TRBV27 with TRBJ2-5; 8 positions match TRBD1. V was pared by 1 base and J by 5 bases, with 15 bases of the junction left unmatched. Germline V lookup: CDR1 MNHEY, CDR2 SMNVEV (reference sequence). CDR3 length: 18 residues. The CDR3 DNA sequence: TGTGCCAGCAGTTTATTTGGCCACTCAGGGGGCGAGCGGGAGACCCAGTACTTC. It yields the protein CASSLFGHSGGERETQYF.

This clone has more than one count but fewer than ten. This chain connects TRBV12-3 or TRBV12-4 to TRBJ1-2; TRBD1 is a possible D gene (5 bases). CDR3 size: 13 residues. V lost 4 bases to trimming and J lost 4 bases, with 10 bases between them. The CDR3 region has the DNA TGTGCCAGCAGTTCGGACAAAATCTATGGCTACACCTTC. It is translated as CASSSDKIYGYTF.

This chain connects TRBV19 to TRBJ2-7, with D possibly matching TRBD1 (5 bases). This CDR3 is 13 amino acids long. V was clipped by 5 bases and J by 7 bases, with 15 bases between them. Germline V gene data show CDR1 as LNHDA and CDR2 as SQIVND (reference sequence). The CDR3 loop is CASSDGAFWEQYF. DNA for the CDR3: TGTGCCAGTAGTGATGGGGCCTTCTGGGAGCAGTACTTC.

The CDR3, as DNA: TGTGCCAGCAGCCCCTCGGGGGGCGGCTATGGCTACACCTTC. Translated, it gives CASSPSGGGYGYTF. The chain is built from TRBV6-5 and TRBJ1-2; weak D call: TRBD1 (6 bases). Trimming stripped 6 bases from V and 4 bases from J, with 15 bases between. Germline CDR1 reads MNHEY; CDR2 reads SVGAGI. The CDR3 spans 14 residues.

J is TRBJ2-7 and V is TRBV11-1; 9 nucleotides match TRBD2. The CDR3 covers 13 residues. The germline V gene encodes CDR1 SGHAT and CDR2 FQDESV (reference sequence). V lost 3 bases to trimming and J lost 5 bases; unmatched junction nucleotides: 2. The CDR3 reads CASSFGTSHEQYV. The CDR3 region has the DNA TGTGCCAGCAGCTTTGGGACTAGCCACGAGCAGTACGTC.

The chain recombines TRBV7-9 with TRBJ1-1, with D uncertain. Trimming shortened V by 5 bases and J by 1 base, and 8 bases separated the two germline ends. CDR3 size: 13 residues. Germline assignment: CDR1 SEHNR and CDR2 FQNEAQ (reference sequence). CDR3 residues: CASSPPGNTEAFF. CDR3 in DNA: TGTGCCAGCAGCCCCCCAGGGAACACTGAAGCTTTCTTT.

The V gene is TRBV25-1, the J gene TRBJ2-7; TRBD1 might be the D (6 bases). Trimming shortened V by 4 bases and J by 7 bases, and 23 bases separated the two germline ends. Germline V gene sequence: CDR1 MGHDK, CDR2 SYGVNS. The CDR3 runs 16 residues. In nucleotides, the CDR3 is TGTGCCAGCAGTGCTCCCGGCGCACAGGGTACTGAAGAGCAGTACTTC. Its protein product is CASSAPGAQGTEEQYF.

The CDR3 spells CASSTRGNTEAFF. CDR3 DNA sequence: TGTGCCAGTAGTACCAGGGGGAACACTGAAGCTTTCTTT. The chain carries TRBV19 and TRBJ1-1; D perhaps matches TRBD1 (6 bases). This CDR3 spans 13 amino acids. Germline V gene sequence: CDR1 LNHDA, CDR2 SQIVND (reference sequence). V was shortened by 4 bases and J by 1 base, with 7 bases between the two germline ends.

This chain uses TRBV4-1 with TRBJ1-1, with 9 nucleotides matching TRBD1. In germline, CDR1 is MGHRA, CDR2 YSYEKL. This CDR3 comprises 18 residues. V lost 0 bases to trimming and J lost 8 bases; unmatched junction nucleotides: 16. In DNA form, the CDR3 reads TGCGCCAGCAGCCAAGAACCAGCCGACAGGGGGGTTTCCGCCGAAGCTTTCTTT. Protein sequence: CASSQEPADRGVSAEAFF.

The chain employs TRBV7-9 and TRBJ1-2, with TRBD1 matching over 7 bases. This CDR3 has 15 residues. Germline V gene sequence: CDR1 SEHNR, CDR2 FQNEAQ (reference sequence). Unmatched junction bases numbered 14, after V lost 5 bases and J lost 8 bases. CDR3 residues: CASSTGQVLFGGYTF. CDR3 DNA: TGTGCCAGCAGCACCGGACAGGTCCTCTTTGGAGGCTACACCTTC.

The chain combines TRBV3-1 (or the pseudogene TRBV3-2) with TRBJ2-5; 10 nucleotides agree with TRBD1. There are 15 residues in the CDR3. The V gene end was trimmed by 1 base and the J gene end by 3 bases; junction bases not matched to a gene: 2. Germline V gene lookup returns CDR1 LGHDT and CDR2 YNNKEL (reference sequence). CDR3 in DNA: TGTGCCAGCAGCCAAGGACAGGGGGCGGAAGAGACCCAGTACTTC. This gives the protein CASSQGQGAEETQYF.

The chain is built from TRBV19 and TRBJ1-2; possible D gene TRBD1, 6 bases. Trimming stripped 3 bases from V and 8 bases from J, with 13 bases between. This CDR3 is 13 amino acids long. CDR1 is LNHDA and CDR2 is SQIVND in the germline V gene (reference sequence). This CDR3 reads CASSMQGLLGYTF. DNA of the CDR3: TGTGCCAGTAGTATGCAGGGGCTCCTCGGCTACACCTTC.

The chain's CDR3 is CNPPGESRANEKLFF. As DNA, the CDR3 is TGCAATCCACCTGGTGAGAGCAGGGCTAATGAAAAACTGTTTTTT. This rearrangement joins TRBV29-1 to TRBJ1-4, with D perhaps matching TRBD1 (5 bases). Germline CDR1 is SQVTM and CDR2 is ANQGSEA. This CDR3 is 15 amino acids long.

The chain has TRBV7-8 and TRBJ2-1; D is perhaps TRBD2 (5 bases). V was cut by 0 bases and J by 0 bases, with 6 bases left in between. The CDR3 is 15 amino acids. Germline CDR1 reads SGHVS; CDR2 reads FQNEAQ. CDR3: CASSLARGSYNEQFF. As DNA, the CDR3 is TGTGCCAGCAGCTTAGCCCGGGGCTCCTACAATGAGCAGTTCTTC.

The chain is built from TRBV21-1 and TRBJ2-2; the table's D gene call, TRBD2, was not cross checked with the DNA. TRBV21-1 is a pseudogene locus. CDR3 length: 14 amino acids. In DNA, the CDR3 is TGTGCCAGCAGCAAAGCGCGGGTGACCGGGGAGCTGTTTTTT. It codes for CASSKARVTGELFF.

The chain couples TRBV5-1 to TRBJ2-5, with TRBD2 identical over 16 bases. CDR3 length equals 17 residues. Germline CDR1 SGHRS, CDR2 YFSETQ. V trimming: 4 bases; J trimming: 4 bases; junction bases outside the gene matches: 7. CDR3 in amino acids: CASSEGLAGGLAETQYF. CDR3 DNA sequence: TGCGCCAGCAGCGAGGGACTAGCGGGGGGGTTAGCAGAGACCCAGTACTTC.

This rearrangement joins TRBV2 to TRBJ2-5; D gene unclear. CDR1 is SNHLY and CDR2 is FYNNEI in the germline V gene. This CDR3 region has 15 residues. Between the trimmed V and J ends, which lost 6 bases and 3 bases, there was a span of 17 bases. The CDR3, as DNA: TGTGCCAGCAGACAAACGACGGGTAGAGAAGAGACCCAGTACTTC. This sequence encodes CASRQTTGREETQYF.